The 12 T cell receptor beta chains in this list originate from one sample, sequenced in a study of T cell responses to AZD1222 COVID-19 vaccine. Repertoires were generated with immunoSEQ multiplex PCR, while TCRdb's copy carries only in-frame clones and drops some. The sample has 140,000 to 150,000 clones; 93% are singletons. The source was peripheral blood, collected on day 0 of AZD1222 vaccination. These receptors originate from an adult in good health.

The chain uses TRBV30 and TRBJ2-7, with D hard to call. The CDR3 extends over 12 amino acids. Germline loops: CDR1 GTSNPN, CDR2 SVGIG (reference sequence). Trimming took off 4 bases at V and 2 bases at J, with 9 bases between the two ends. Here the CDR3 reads CAWNLGTYEQYF. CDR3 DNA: TGTGCCTGGAATTTGGGGACCTACGAGCAGTACTTC.

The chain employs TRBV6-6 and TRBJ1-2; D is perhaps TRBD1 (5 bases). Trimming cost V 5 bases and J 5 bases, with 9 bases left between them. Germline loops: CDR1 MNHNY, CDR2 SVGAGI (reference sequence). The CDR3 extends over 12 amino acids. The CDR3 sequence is CASSHDSYGYTF. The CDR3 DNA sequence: TGTGCCAGCAGTCACGACAGTTATGGCTACACCTTC.

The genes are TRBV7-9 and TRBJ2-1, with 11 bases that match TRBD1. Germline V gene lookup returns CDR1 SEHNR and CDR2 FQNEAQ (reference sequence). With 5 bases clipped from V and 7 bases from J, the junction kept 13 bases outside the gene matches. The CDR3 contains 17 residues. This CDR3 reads CASSTSPGTGGWNEQFF. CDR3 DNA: TGTGCCAGCAGCACCTCCCCCGGGACAGGGGGATGGAATGAGCAGTTCTTC. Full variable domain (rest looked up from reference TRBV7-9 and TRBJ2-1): DTGVSQNPRHKITKRGQNVTFRCDPISEHNRLYWYRQTLGQGPEFLTYFQNEAQLEKSRLLSDRFSAERPKGSFSTLEIQRTEQGDSAMYLCASSTSPGTGGWNEQFFGPGTRLTVL.

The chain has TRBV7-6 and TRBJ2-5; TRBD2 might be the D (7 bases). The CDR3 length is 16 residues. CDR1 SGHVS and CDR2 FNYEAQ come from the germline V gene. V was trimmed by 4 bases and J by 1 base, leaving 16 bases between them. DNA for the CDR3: TGTGCCAGCAGCTCCTCGGGGGGCCTGCCCCAAGAGACCCAGTACTTC. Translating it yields CASSSSGGLPQETQYF.

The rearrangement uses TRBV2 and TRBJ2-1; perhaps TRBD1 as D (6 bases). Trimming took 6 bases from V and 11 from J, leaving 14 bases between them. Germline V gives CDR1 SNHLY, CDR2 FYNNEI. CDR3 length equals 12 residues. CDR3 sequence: CASSPQGNQQFF. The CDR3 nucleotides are TGTGCCAGCAGCCCACAGGGAAATCAGCAGTTCTTC.

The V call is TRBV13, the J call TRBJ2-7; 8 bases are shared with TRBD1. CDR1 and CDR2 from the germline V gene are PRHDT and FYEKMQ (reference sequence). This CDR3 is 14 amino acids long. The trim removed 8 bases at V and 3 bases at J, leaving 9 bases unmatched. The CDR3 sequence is CASSWGQELYEQYF. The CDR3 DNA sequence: TGTGCCAGCTCCTGGGGACAGGAACTCTACGAGCAGTACTTC.

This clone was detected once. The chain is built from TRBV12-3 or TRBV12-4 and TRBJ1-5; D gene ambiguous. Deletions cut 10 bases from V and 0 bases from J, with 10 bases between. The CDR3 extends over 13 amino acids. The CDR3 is CATATLSNQPQHF. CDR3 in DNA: TGTGCCACCGCTACACTTAGCAATCAGCCCCAGCATTTT.

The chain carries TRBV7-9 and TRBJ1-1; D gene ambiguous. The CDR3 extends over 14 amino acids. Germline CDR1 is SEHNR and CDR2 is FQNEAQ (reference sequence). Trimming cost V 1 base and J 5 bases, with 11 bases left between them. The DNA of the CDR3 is TGTGCCAGCAGCTTAGGGGGAGGGCTGACTGAAGCTTTCTTT. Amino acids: CASSLGGGLTEAFF.

The CDR3: CASSLDAVQPQHF. The CDR3 nucleotides are TGTGCCAGCAGCTTGGATGCGGTTCAGCCCCAGCATTTT. The gene calls are TRBV5-5 and TRBJ1-5; unclear D gene. This CDR3 spans 13 amino acids. V was shortened by 0 bases and J by 6 bases, with 7 bases between the two germline ends. Per the germline V gene, CDR1 is SGHKS and CDR2 is YYEKEE (reference sequence). Full variable domain (outside the CDR3, taken from reference TRBV5-5 and TRBJ1-5): DAGVTQSPTHLIKTRGQQVTLRCSPISGHKSVSWYQQVLGQGPQFIFQYYEKEERGRGNFPDRFSARQFPNYSSELNVNALLLGDSALYLCASSLDAVQPQHFGDGTRLSIL.

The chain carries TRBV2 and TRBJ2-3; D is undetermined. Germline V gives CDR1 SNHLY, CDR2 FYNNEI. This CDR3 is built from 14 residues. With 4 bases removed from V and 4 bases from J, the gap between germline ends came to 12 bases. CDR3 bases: TGTGCCAGCAGTGGGTTGCGTGTGGCAGATACGCAGTATTTT. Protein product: CASSGLRVADTQYF.

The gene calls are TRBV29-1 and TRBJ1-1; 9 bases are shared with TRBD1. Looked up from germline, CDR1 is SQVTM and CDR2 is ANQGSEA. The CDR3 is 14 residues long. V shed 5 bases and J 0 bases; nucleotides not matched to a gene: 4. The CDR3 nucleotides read TGCAGCGTTCGGACAGGGGTGATGAACACTGAAGCTTTCTTT. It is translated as CSVRTGVMNTEAFF. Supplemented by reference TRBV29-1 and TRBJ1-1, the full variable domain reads SAVISQKPSRDICQRGTSLTIQCQVDSQVTMMFWYRQQPGQSLTLIATANQGSEATYESGFVIDKFPISRPNLTFSTLTVSNMSPEDSSIYLCSVRTGVMNTEAFFGQGTRLTVV.

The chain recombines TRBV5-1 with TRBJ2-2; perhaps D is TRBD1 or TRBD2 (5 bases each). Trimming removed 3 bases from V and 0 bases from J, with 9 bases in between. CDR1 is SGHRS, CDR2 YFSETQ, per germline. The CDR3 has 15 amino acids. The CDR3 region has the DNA TGCGCCAGCAGCTGGGGGATCGCGAACACCGGGGAGCTGTTTTTT. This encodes CASSWGIANTGELFF. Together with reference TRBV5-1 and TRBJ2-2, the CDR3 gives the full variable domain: KAGVTQTPRYLIKTRGQQVTLSCSPISGHRSVSWYQQTPGQGLQFLFEYFSETQRNKGNFPGRFSGRQFSNSRSEMNVSTLELGDSALYLCASSWGIANTGELFFGEGSRLTVL.